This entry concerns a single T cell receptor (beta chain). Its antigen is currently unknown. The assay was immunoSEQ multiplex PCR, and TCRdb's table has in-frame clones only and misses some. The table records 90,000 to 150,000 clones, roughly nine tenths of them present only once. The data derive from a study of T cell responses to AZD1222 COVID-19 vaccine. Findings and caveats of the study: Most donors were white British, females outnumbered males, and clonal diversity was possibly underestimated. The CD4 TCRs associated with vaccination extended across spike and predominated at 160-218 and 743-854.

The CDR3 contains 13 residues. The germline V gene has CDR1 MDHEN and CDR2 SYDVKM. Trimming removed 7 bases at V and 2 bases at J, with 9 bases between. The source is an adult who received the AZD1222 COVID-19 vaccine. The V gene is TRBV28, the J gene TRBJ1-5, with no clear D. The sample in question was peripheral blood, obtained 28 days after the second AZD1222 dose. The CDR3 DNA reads TGTGCCAGCATGGTTATGGGCAATCAGCCCCAGCATTTT. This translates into CASMVMGNQPQHF.